This T cell receptor beta chain was found in a study of shared clonotypes between healthy human individuals. The repertoire was sequenced with immunoSEQ multiplex PCR; TCRdb's copy has only in-frame clones and lacks some. The sample yields fewer than 200,000 clones, approximately 61% seen once. Trimming pared 4 bases from V and 4 bases from J, leaving 11 bases between. Germline CDR1 is SEHNR and CDR2 is FQNEAQ (reference sequence). This CDR3 contains 13 residues. All participating donors were Caucasian adults from Nashville, Tennessee. The sequence came from a young man in good health. Sequencing was done on a sample of memory CD4+ T cells sorted from blood. Subset here: CD45RA-negative fraction. The rearrangement links TRBV7-9 to TRBJ2-7; D is possibly TRBD2 (6 bases). This CDR3 reads CASSSTSKYEQYF. Here the CDR3 DNA reads TGTGCCAGCAGCTCCACTAGCAAATACGAGCAGTACTTC.